These 30 T cell receptor beta chains originate from one sample sequenced in a study of control samples from healthy donors and cancer patients. Sequencing used immunoSEQ multiplex PCR; TCRdb keeps in-frame clones, though not all of them. The table shows around 100,000 clones, with about 85% occurring only once. The sequenced sample was blood. The receptors come from a woman in her sixties or seventies in good health.

The chain employs TRBV12-3 or TRBV12-4 and TRBJ1-1; D is unresolved. The CDR3 covers 13 residues. Trimming took 10 bases from V and 2 from J, leaving 14 bases between them. CDR3 region: CANLQRPNTEAFF. The CDR3 coding sequence is TGTGCCAACCTACAACGACCTAACACTGAAGCTTTCTTT.

Notes on this clone: Compared with germline, one end of the junction differs, possibly owing to a read error. The rearrangement joins TRBV7-7 to TRBJ2-2, with D perhaps given as TRBD1 or TRBD2 (5 bases each). From germline, CDR1 is SSHAT and CDR2 FNYEAQ (reference sequence). The CDR3 is 14 residues long. The CDR3 loop reads CASSVTRGTGELFF. DNA of the CDR3: TGTGCTAGCAGCGTTACTAGGGGCACCGGGGAGCTGTTTTTT.

The V and J genes are TRBV4-3 and TRBJ1-1; no clear D gene. Germline V CDR1 and CDR2: LGHNA, YSLEER. This CDR3 is 16 amino acids long. V was pared by 0 bases and J by 0 bases, with 11 bases between. In DNA, the CDR3 is TGCGCCAGCAGCCAAGATTTAATCCGGATGAACACTGAAGCTTTCTTT. Translation: CASSQDLIRMNTEAFF.

V and J are TRBV30 and TRBJ2-6; 7 positions agree with TRBD1. V was pared by 1 base and J by 0 bases, with 6 bases of the junction left unmatched. The CDR3 runs to 17 residues. Germline V gene data show CDR1 as GTSNPN and CDR2 as SVGIG (reference sequence). DNA of the CDR3: TGTGCCTGGAGTGGAGGGACAGAAAGCTCTGGGGCCAACGTCCTGACTTTC. Amino acid sequence: CAWSGGTESSGANVLTF.

This clone has only a few counts. The chain joins TRBV19 to TRBJ1-2; perhaps TRBD1 as D (5 bases). Germline loops: CDR1 LNHDA, CDR2 SQIVND (reference sequence). Trimming took 5 bases from V and 3 from J, leaving 22 bases between them. This CDR3 is 17 amino acids long. CDR3 protein: CASSPWEAQGWDYGYTF. The CDR3 DNA follows: TGTGCCAGTAGTCCCTGGGAGGCGCAGGGTTGGGACTATGGCTACACCTTC.

The chain employs TRBV6-6 and TRBJ2-1, with TRBD2 as a possible D gene (5 bases). This CDR3 is built from 13 residues. The germline V gene encodes CDR1 MNHNY and CDR2 SVGAGI (reference sequence). With 4 bases removed from V and 3 bases from J, the gap between germline ends came to 7 bases. In nucleotides, the CDR3 is TGTGCCAGCAGTTTCCGGGACTACAATGAGCAGTTCTTC. It codes for CASSFRDYNEQFF.

V and J are TRBV9 and TRBJ2-1; tentative D call: TRBD2 (6 bases). The V gene's germline CDR1 is SGDLS and CDR2 YYNGEE. The CDR3 is 14 amino acids. V was pared by 7 bases and J by 5 bases, with 16 bases between. The CDR3 sequence: CASGSAGSNNEQFF. The CDR3 nucleotides read TGTGCCAGCGGGTCCGCGGGGAGTAACAATGAGCAGTTCTTC. Together with reference TRBV9 and TRBJ2-1, the CDR3 gives the full variable domain: DSGVTQTPKHLITATGQRVTLRCSPRSGDLSVYWYQQSLDQGLQFLIQYYNGEERAKGNILERFSAQQFPDLHSELNLSSLELGDSALYFCASGSAGSNNEQFFGPGTRLTVL.

The chain employs TRBV3-1 (or the pseudogene TRBV3-2) and TRBJ2-7; no clear D gene. CDR1 is LGHDT, CDR2 YNNKEL, per germline (reference sequence). CDR3 length equals 15 residues. The germline V and J ends were trimmed by 1 base and 0 bases, with 10 bases remaining between them. The CDR3 DNA reads as TGTGCCAGCAGCCAAGCACAATTAAGCTCCTACGAGCAGTACTTC. It is translated as CASSQAQLSSYEQYF.

The J gene is TRBJ2-1, the V gene TRBV7-2; perhaps TRBD2 as D (6 bases). Trimming took 0 bases from V and 4 from J, leaving 13 bases between them. CDR1 and CDR2 from the germline V gene are SGHTA and FQGNSA. The CDR3 contains 16 residues. The CDR3 here is CASSLAVLALYNEQFF. CDR3 DNA: TGTGCCAGCAGCTTAGCGGTCCTAGCGCTATACAATGAGCAGTTCTTC. Full variable domain (remainder filled in from reference TRBV7-2 and TRBJ2-1): GAGVSQSPSNKVTEKGKDVELRCDPISGHTALYWYRQSLGQGLEFLIYFQGNSAPDKSGLPSDRFSAERTGGSVSTLTIQRTQQEDSAVYLCASSLAVLALYNEQFFGPGTRLTVL.

This sequence joins TRBV19 and TRBJ1-3; 7 bases line up with TRBD1. CDR3 length equals 14 residues. Germline CDR1 is LNHDA and CDR2 is SQIVND (reference sequence). V dropped 6 bases and J dropped 4; count of bases not matched to a gene: 6. The CDR3 bases are TGTGCCAGTAGCACTACAGGGGCCGGAAACACCATATATTTT. Its protein product is CASSTTGAGNTIYF. The full variable domain, completed using reference TRBV19 and TRBJ1-3, is DGGITQSPKYLFRKEGQNVTLSCEQNLNHDAMYWYRQDPGQGLRLIYYSQIVNDFQKGDIAEGYSVSREKKESFPLTVTSAQKNPTAFYLCASSTTGAGNTIYFGEGSWLTVV.

The chain couples TRBV11-2 to TRBJ2-5, with TRBD1 matching over 8 bases. This CDR3 contains 14 residues. The germline V gene encodes CDR1 SGHAT and CDR2 FQNNGV. V was clipped by 3 bases and J by 5 bases; unmatched bases: 5. The CDR3 DNA follows: TGTGCCAGCAGCTTTGGACAGGGCGTGGAGACCCAGTACTTC. Amino acids: CASSFGQGVETQYF.

The rearrangement links TRBV3-1 (or the pseudogene TRBV3-2) to TRBJ1-2; tentative D call: TRBD1 (5 bases). The germline V gene encodes CDR1 LGHDT and CDR2 YNNKEL (reference sequence). The CDR3 is 14 residues long. Between the trimmed V and J ends, which lost 0 bases and 6 bases, there was a span of 11 bases. The CDR3 is CASSQDGGKNGYTF. Here the CDR3 DNA reads TGTGCCAGCAGCCAAGATGGGGGTAAAAATGGCTACACCTTC.

The rearrangement joins TRBV20-1 to TRBJ1-5, with unresolved D. V lost 6 bases and J lost 1, with 13 bases in between. Germline V lookup: CDR1 DFQATT, CDR2 SNEGSKA (reference sequence). The CDR3 is 14 amino acids. The CDR3 region has the DNA TGCAGTGCGAGTCTAGGTCAAAGCAATCAGCCCCAGCATTTT. This translates into CSASLGQSNQPQHF.

The genes are TRBV28 and TRBJ1-2; a possible D gene is TRBD1 (5 bases). V dropped 2 bases and J dropped 5 bases, with 12 bases sitting between them. Germline assignment: CDR1 MDHEN and CDR2 SYDVKM. This CDR3 is built from 14 residues. The CDR3 reads CASSLQGSRYGYTF. CDR3 bases: TGTGCCAGCAGTTTACAGGGTTCTCGGTATGGCTACACCTTC.

The chain joins TRBV5-1 to TRBJ2-2, with D possibly being TRBD1 (6 bases). The CDR3 runs to 16 residues. CDR1 is SGHRS, CDR2 YFSETQ, per germline. Between the trimmed V and J ends, which lost 4 bases and 2 bases, there was a span of 15 bases. The CDR3 region is CASSQTGTLNTGELFF. CDR3 DNA: TGCGCCAGCAGCCAAACCGGGACACTCAACACCGGGGAGCTGTTTTTT.

As DNA, the CDR3 is TGTGCCAGCAGCTACAGCGCAGGGGAGCTGTTTTTT. Protein sequence: CASSYSAGELFF. V and J are TRBV12-3 or TRBV12-4 and TRBJ2-2; D ambiguous. The V and J ends lost 6 bases and 8 bases respectively, with 10 bases between them. The CDR3 has 12 residues.

The rearrangement uses TRBV7-9 and TRBJ1-4; 11 nucleotides align to TRBD1. This CDR3 region has 19 residues. V lost 6 bases and J lost 4; bases outside the gene matches: 16. CDR1 is SEHNR and CDR2 is FQNEAQ in the germline V gene (reference sequence). CDR3 nucleotides: TGTGCCAGCAGTGGACCCGGGACAGGGGGTTCCTGGGGTAATGAAAAACTGTTTTTT. This encodes CASSGPGTGGSWGNEKLFF. The full variable domain, in which reference TRBV7-9 and TRBJ1-4 provide the parts outside the CDR3, is DTGVSQNPRHKITKRGQNVTFRCDPISEHNRLYWYRQTLGQGPEFLTYFQNEAQLEKSRLLSDRFSAERPKGSFSTLEIQRTEQGDSAMYLCASSGPGTGGSWGNEKLFFGSGTQLSVL.

The rearrangement uses TRBV7-2 and TRBJ2-5, with TRBD2 identical over 8 bases. With 5 bases clipped from V and 3 bases from J, the junction kept 8 bases outside the gene matches. Per germline, CDR1 SGHTA and CDR2 FQGNSA. The CDR3 has 15 residues. The CDR3 region is CASSSSGMAKETQYF. CDR3 in DNA: TGTGCCAGCAGCAGTAGCGGGATGGCGAAAGAGACCCAGTACTTC.

The chain carries TRBV19 and TRBJ2-1; 7 bases match TRBD2. This CDR3 contains 14 residues. Losses at the gene ends were 5 bases for V and 7 bases for J; bases not matched to a gene: 8. The germline CDR1 and CDR2 sequences are LNHDA and SQIVND (reference sequence). Here the CDR3 reads CASSAGVRMNEQFF. The CDR3 DNA is TGTGCCAGTAGTGCGGGAGTTAGAATGAATGAGCAGTTCTTC.

V is TRBV5-6 and J is TRBJ1-4; maybe TRBD1 (5 bases). CDR1 is SGHDT and CDR2 is YYEEEE in the germline V gene. Trimming pared 1 base from V and 5 bases from J, leaving 9 bases between. The CDR3 is made up of 14 amino acids. The CDR3 reads CASSLYGANEKLFF. CDR3 coding DNA: TGTGCCAGCAGCTTGTATGGGGCGAATGAAAAACTGTTTTTT.

The chain is built from TRBV5-1 and TRBJ1-2, with 8 bases fitting TRBD1. Germline lookup yields CDR1 SGHRS and CDR2 YFSETQ. V was pared by 5 bases and J by 3 bases, with 3 bases of the junction left unmatched. The CDR3 sequence is 13 residues long. This chain's CDR3 is CASSSGGDYGYTF. The CDR3 DNA reads as TGCGCCAGCAGTTCAGGGGGCGACTATGGCTACACCTTC.

This chain joins TRBV7-9 and TRBJ1-2, with D hard to call. The CDR3 runs 13 residues. Between the trimmed V and J ends, which lost 1 base and 2 bases, there was a span of 5 bases. CDR1 and CDR2 (germline): SEHNR, FQNEAQ (reference sequence). The CDR3 loop reads CASSLGQNYGYTF. Written as DNA, the CDR3 is TGTGCCAGCAGCTTAGGCCAGAACTATGGCTACACCTTC.

This clone was recorded once. V gene TRBV10-2 combines with J gene TRBJ2-7; unclear D gene. The CDR3 is 14 amino acids. Per the germline V gene, CDR1 is WSHSY and CDR2 is SAAADI. V was trimmed by 4 bases and J by 1 base, leaving 11 bases between them. The CDR3 is CASSAGQPSYEQYF. Written as DNA, the CDR3 is TGCGCCAGCAGTGCGGGCCAGCCTTCCTACGAGCAGTACTTC.

This chain links TRBV19 with TRBJ2-5, with 10 bases aligning to TRBD2. The J segment lost 2 bases and the V segment lost 0 bases, leaving 9 bases of the junction unmatched. Germline CDR1 LNHDA, CDR2 SQIVND (reference sequence). CDR3 length: 18 amino acids. The CDR3 DNA follows: TGTGCCAGTAGTATAGAACCCCTAGCGGGAGTACGGCAAGAGACCCAGTACTTC. As protein: CASSIEPLAGVRQETQYF.

CDR3 in amino acids: CASSFWTGSGNTIYF. The CDR3 region has the DNA TGTGCCAGCAGTTTCTGGACAGGGTCTGGAAACACCATATATTTT. The V and J genes are TRBV6-6 and TRBJ1-3, with 8 positions matching TRBD1. The CDR3 is 15 amino acids. The V segment lost 4 bases and the J segment 1 base; nucleotides outside the gene matches: 3. Germline V gives CDR1 MNHNY, CDR2 SVGAGI (reference sequence).

A single count supports this clone. This rearrangement joins TRBV6-4 to TRBJ1-1, with a weak D call TRBD1 (5 bases). There are 17 residues in the CDR3. Germline CDR1 is MRHNA and CDR2 is SNTAGT. V was trimmed by 3 bases and J by 0 bases, leaving 17 bases between them. The CDR3 sequence: CASSDVTRDGLNTEAFF. In DNA form, the CDR3 reads TGTGCCAGCAGTGATGTAACCAGGGATGGGTTGAACACTGAAGCTTTCTTT.

In the case of this clone: Other DNA sequences from this sample encode an identical CDR3 as well. The rearrangement joins TRBV3-1 (or the pseudogene TRBV3-2) to TRBJ2-1, with 9 bases matching TRBD2. Germline trimming cut 0 bases from V and 2 bases from J; bases unmatched to any gene: 2. Looked up from germline, CDR1 is LGHDT and CDR2 is YNNKEL (reference sequence). This CDR3 is built from 16 residues. CDR3 loop: CASSQDSSGTYNEQFF. In DNA, the CDR3 is TGTGCCAGCAGCCAAGATTCTAGCGGGACCTACAATGAGCAGTTCTTC.

This chain joins TRBV2 and TRBJ2-5; 13 bases line up with TRBD2. The J segment lost 5 bases and the V segment lost 3 bases, leaving 3 bases of the junction unmatched. The CDR3 extends over 15 amino acids. Germline assignment: CDR1 SNHLY and CDR2 FYNNEI. The CDR3 reads CASSDGLAGAETQYF. The CDR3 nucleotides are TGTGCCAGCAGTGACGGACTAGCGGGGGCGGAGACCCAGTACTTC.

The chain employs TRBV18 and TRBJ2-4; D call uncertain. V gave up 0 bases and J gave up 1 base, with 13 bases separating them. The CDR3 is 17 amino acids. Germline loops: CDR1 KGHSH, CDR2 LQKENI. CDR3 loop: CASSPPVGEDAKNIQYF. CDR3 nucleotide sequence: TGTGCCAGCTCACCACCGGTTGGAGAGGACGCCAAAAACATTCAGTACTTC.

The chain uses TRBV2 and TRBJ2-7; the D is unclear. Trimming took 0 bases from V and 0 from J, leaving 9 bases between them. There are 15 residues in the CDR3. Per germline, CDR1 SNHLY and CDR2 FYNNEI. The CDR3 is CASSEAWAGSYEQYF. The CDR3 nucleotides are TGTGCCAGCAGTGAAGCTTGGGCCGGCTCCTACGAGCAGTACTTC.